Listed below are T cell receptor beta chains from one sample, sequenced in a study of T cell changes during pregnancy in multiple sclerosis. TCRdb keeps only in-frame clones here, not all; method: immunoSEQ multiplex PCR. The table lists tens of thousands of clones, roughly 90% of them singletons. The starting material was CD4+ T cells from peripheral blood mononuclear cells, obtained in the first trimester of pregnancy. These receptors all stem from a female donor in good health, enrolled as a control in a pregnancy study. The CDR3 runs from the conserved cysteine through the conserved F or W. The D gene is left open where the match is weak. Some rows have no size entry. The others give once, few or many, or a class for an expanded clone.

D: -; V: TRBV15; J: TRBJ2-7; size: -; CDR3: CATSRDRAGTYEQYF; DNA: TGTGCCACCAGCAGAGATCGTGCAGGGACCTACGAGCAGTACTTC
D: -; V: TRBV19; J: TRBJ1-2; size: -; CDR3: CASSISQSPYGYTF; DNA: TGTGCCAGTAGTATCTCACAGAGCCCCTATGGCTACACCTTC
D: TRBD2; V: TRBV9; J: TRBJ2-2; size: -; CDR3: CASSPGGLSGRVNTGELFF; DNA: TGTGCCAGCAGCCCGGGGGGTTTAAGCGGGAGGGTGAACACCGGGGAGCTGTTTTTT
D: -; V: TRBV9; J: TRBJ1-6; size: -; CDR3: CASSIKTGGGSPLHF; DNA: TGTGCCAGCAGCATCAAGACCGGCGGGGGTTCACCCCTCCACTTT
D: TRBD2; V: TRBV5-5; J: TRBJ2-1; size: -; CDR3: CASSSGLAGVNEQFF; DNA: TGTGCCAGCAGCTCCGGACTAGCGGGGGTGAATGAGCAGTTCTTC
D: TRBD1; V: TRBV29-1; J: TRBJ2-3; size: -; CDR3: CSVRQGGGTDTQYF; DNA: TGCAGCGTCCGACAGGGCGGTGGCACAGATACGCAGTATTTT
D: -; V: TRBV4-1; J: TRBJ2-7; size: -; CDR3: CASSQGRQGPYEQYF; DNA: TGCGCCAGCAGCCAAGGTAGGCAGGGCCCCTACGAGCAGTACTTC
D: -; V: TRBV28; J: TRBJ2-5; size: -; CDR3: CASSFSGQETQYF; DNA: TGTGCCAGCAGTTTCTCGGGGCAAGAGACCCAGTACTTC
D: TRBD1; V: TRBV6-1; J: TRBJ1-3; size: -; CDR3: CASSVRDRASGNTIYF; DNA: TGTGCCAGCAGTGTTCGGGACAGGGCCTCTGGAAACACCATATATTTT
D: TRBD2; V: TRBV7-7; J: TRBJ2-1; size: -; CDR3: CASSLGLSGSDEQFF; DNA: TGTGCTAGCAGCTTAGGTCTTAGCGGGAGCGATGAGCAGTTCTTC
D: TRBD2; V: TRBV30; J: TRBJ2-7; size: -; CDR3: CAWRSGRVYEQYF; DNA: TGTGCCTGGAGAAGCGGGAGGGTGTACGAGCAGTACTTC
D: -; V: TRBV5-4; J: TRBJ2-3; size: -; CDR3: CASSLVSQGSDTQYF; DNA: TGTGCCAGCAGCTTGGTTTCACAGGGTTCAGATACGCAGTATTTT
D: -; V: TRBV18; J: TRBJ2-7; size: -; CDR3: CASSPSLYEQYF; DNA: TGTGCCAGCTCACCATCCCTCTACGAGCAGTACTTC
D: TRBD2; V: TRBV7-2; J: TRBJ2-1; size: -; CDR3: CASSLAGSGSYEQFF; DNA: TGTGCCAGCAGCTTAGCCGGTAGCGGGAGTTATGAGCAGTTCTTC
D: TRBD1; V: TRBV10-3; J: TRBJ2-7; size: -; CDR3: CAAKDRENYEQYF; DNA: TGTGCCGCCAAGGACAGGGAAAACTACGAGCAGTACTTC
D: TRBD2; V: TRBV9; J: TRBJ2-1; size: few; CDR3: CASSVEFGTSRYNEQFF; DNA: TGTGCCAGCAGCGTAGAATTTGGGACTAGCAGATACAATGAGCAGTTCTTC
D: -; V: TRBV2; J: TRBJ2-2; size: -; CDR3: CASSAQSGELFF; DNA: TGTGCCAGCAGCGCCCAGTCCGGGGAGCTGTTTTTT
D: TRBD2; V: TRBV5-4; J: TRBJ2-1; size: -; CDR3: CASSPGKTSGGDNEQFF; DNA: TGTGCCAGCAGCCCGGGCAAGACTAGCGGGGGTGACAATGAGCAGTTCTTC
D: -; V: TRBV28; J: TRBJ2-7; size: -; CDR3: CASSLPATGTGQYF; DNA: TGTGCCAGCAGTTTACCCGCGACAGGTACAGGGCAGTACTTC
D: -; V: TRBV7-2; J: TRBJ1-2; size: -; CDR3: CASSQNGDYGYTF; DNA: TGTGCCAGCAGCCAAAACGGGGACTATGGCTACACCTTC
D: TRBD1; V: TRBV6-5; J: TRBJ2-1; size: -; CDR3: CASSYPAQGEQFF; DNA: TGTGCCAGCAGTTACCCCGCACAGGGGGAGCAGTTCTTC
D: TRBD1; V: TRBV6-6; J: TRBJ1-4; size: -; CDR3: CASSPDRATNEKLFF; DNA: TGTGCCAGCAGTCCCGACAGGGCAACTAATGAAAAACTGTTTTTT
D: TRBD2; V: TRBV28; J: TRBJ2-1; size: -; CDR3: CASSSSGRAYNEQFF; DNA: TGTGCCAGCAGTTCAAGCGGGAGGGCCTACAATGAGCAGTTCTTC
D: TRBD2; V: TRBV11-2; J: TRBJ2-1; size: once; CDR3: CASRSSGNNEQFF; DNA: TGTGCCAGCAGGTCTAGCGGTAACAATGAGCAGTTCTTC
D: -; V: TRBV19; J: TRBJ2-1; size: once; CDR3: CASRETGVPYNEQFF; DNA: TGTGCCAGTAGAGAGACAGGTGTCCCCTACAATGAGCAGTTCTTC
D: -; V: TRBV9; J: TRBJ2-7; size: -; CDR3: CASSPRGQSSYEQYF; DNA: TGTGCCAGCAGCCCCCGTGGACAGTCAAGCTACGAGCAGTACTTC
D: TRBD1; V: TRBV6-5; J: TRBJ2-5; size: -; CDR3: CASTQQGAGETQYF; DNA: TGTGCCAGCACCCAACAGGGGGCGGGGGAGACCCAGTACTTC
D: -; V: TRBV7-8; J: TRBJ2-1; size: once; CDR3: CASSEGGKGQFF; DNA: TGTGCCAGCAGCGAGGGGGGGAAAGGACAGTTCTTC
D: TRBD1; V: TRBV2; J: TRBJ1-2; size: -; CDR3: CASKFQGADYGYTF; DNA: TGTGCCAGCAAGTTTCAGGGGGCAGACTATGGCTACACCTTC